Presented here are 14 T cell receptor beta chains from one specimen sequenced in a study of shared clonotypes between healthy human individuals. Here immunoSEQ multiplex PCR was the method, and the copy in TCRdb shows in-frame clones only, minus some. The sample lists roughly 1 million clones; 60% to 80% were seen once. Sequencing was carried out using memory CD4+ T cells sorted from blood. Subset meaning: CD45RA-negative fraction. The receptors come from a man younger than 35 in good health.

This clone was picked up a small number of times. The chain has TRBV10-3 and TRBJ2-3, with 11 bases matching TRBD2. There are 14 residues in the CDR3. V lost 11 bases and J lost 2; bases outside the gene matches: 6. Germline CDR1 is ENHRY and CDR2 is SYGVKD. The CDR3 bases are TGTGCCGCGACTAGCGGGGAAGCCACAGATACGCAGTATTTT. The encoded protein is CAATSGEATDTQYF.

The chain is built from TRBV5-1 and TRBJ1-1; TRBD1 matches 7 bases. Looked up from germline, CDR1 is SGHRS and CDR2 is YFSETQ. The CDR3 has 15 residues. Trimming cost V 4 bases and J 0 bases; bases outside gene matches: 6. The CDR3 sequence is CASSPGTAMNTEAFF. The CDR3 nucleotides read TGCGCCAGCAGCCCGGGGACAGCCATGAACACTGAAGCTTTCTTT.

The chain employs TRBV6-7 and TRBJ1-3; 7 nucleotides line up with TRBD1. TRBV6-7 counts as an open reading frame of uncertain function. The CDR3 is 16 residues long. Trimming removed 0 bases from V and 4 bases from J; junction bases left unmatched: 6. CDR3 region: CASSYSYDRVGNTIYF. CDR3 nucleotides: TGTGCCAGCAGTTACTCGTACGACAGGGTGGGAAACACCATATATTTT.

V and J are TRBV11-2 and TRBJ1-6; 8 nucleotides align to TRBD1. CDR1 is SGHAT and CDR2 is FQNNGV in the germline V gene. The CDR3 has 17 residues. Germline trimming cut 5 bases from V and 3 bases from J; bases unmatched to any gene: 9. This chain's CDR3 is CASSAYQGASYNSPLHF. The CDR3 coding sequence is TGTGCCAGCAGCGCCTACCAGGGGGCTAGCTATAATTCACCCCTCCACTTT. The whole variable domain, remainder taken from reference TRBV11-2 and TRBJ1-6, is EAGVAQSPRYKIIEKRQSVAFWCNPISGHATLYWYQQILGQGPKLLIQFQNNGVVDDSQLPKDRFSAERLKGVDSTLKIQPAKLEDSAVYLCASSAYQGASYNSPLHFGNGTRLTVT.

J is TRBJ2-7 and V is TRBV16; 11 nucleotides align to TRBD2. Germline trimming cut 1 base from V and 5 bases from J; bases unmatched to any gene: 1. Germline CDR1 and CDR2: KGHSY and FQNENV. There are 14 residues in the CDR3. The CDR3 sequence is CASSQLLAGDEQYF. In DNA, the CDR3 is TGTGCCAGCAGCCAATTACTAGCGGGAGACGAGCAGTACTTC.

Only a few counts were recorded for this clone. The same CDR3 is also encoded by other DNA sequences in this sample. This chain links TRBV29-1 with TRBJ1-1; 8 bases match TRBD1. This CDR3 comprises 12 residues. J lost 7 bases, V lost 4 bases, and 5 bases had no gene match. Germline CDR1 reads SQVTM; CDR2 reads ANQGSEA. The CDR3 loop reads CSVGTGGGEAFF. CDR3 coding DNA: TGCAGCGTTGGAACAGGGGGTGGTGAAGCTTTCTTT.

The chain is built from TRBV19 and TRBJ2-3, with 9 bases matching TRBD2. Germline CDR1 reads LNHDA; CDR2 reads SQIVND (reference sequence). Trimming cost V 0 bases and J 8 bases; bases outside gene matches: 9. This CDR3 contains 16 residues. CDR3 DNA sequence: TGTGCCAGTAGTATAGATTCAGCGGGGGGTGGGAGTACGCAGTATTTT. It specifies CASSIDSAGGGSTQYF.

CDR3 nucleotide sequence: TGTGCCAGCAGCTTAATGACGGTTAGCACAGATACGCAGTATTTT. It yields the protein CASSLMTVSTDTQYF. The J gene is TRBJ2-3, the V gene TRBV11-2; no clear D gene. With 2 bases removed from V and 0 bases from J, the gap between germline ends came to 9 bases. CDR3 length equals 15 residues. Germline CDR1 SGHAT, CDR2 FQNNGV.

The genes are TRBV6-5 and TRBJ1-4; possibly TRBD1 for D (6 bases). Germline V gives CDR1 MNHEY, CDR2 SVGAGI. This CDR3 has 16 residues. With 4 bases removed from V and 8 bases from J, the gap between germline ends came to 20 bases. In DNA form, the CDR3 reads TGTGCCAGCAGTTGGCGGTCGGGGGGCGCAAACGAAAAACTGTTTTTT. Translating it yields CASSWRSGGANEKLFF.

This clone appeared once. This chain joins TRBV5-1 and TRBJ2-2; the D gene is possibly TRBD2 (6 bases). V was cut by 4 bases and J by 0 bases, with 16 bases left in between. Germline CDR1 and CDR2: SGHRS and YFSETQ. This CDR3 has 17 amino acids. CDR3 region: CASSPEAGASNTGELFF. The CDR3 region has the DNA TGCGCCAGCAGCCCGGAAGCGGGCGCTTCGAACACCGGGGAGCTGTTTTTT.

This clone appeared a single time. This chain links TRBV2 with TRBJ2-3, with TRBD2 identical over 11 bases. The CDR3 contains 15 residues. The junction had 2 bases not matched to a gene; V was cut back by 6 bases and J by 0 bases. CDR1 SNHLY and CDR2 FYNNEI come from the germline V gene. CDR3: CASRGLAASTDTQYF. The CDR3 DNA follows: TGTGCCAGCAGGGGACTAGCGGCTAGCACAGATACGCAGTATTTT.

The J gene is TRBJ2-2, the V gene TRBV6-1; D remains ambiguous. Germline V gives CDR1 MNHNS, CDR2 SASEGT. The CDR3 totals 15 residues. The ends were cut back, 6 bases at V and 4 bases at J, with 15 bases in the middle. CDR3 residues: CASRANSLVTGELFF. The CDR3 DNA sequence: TGTGCCAGCAGGGCGAACAGCCTAGTCACCGGGGAGCTGTTTTTT.

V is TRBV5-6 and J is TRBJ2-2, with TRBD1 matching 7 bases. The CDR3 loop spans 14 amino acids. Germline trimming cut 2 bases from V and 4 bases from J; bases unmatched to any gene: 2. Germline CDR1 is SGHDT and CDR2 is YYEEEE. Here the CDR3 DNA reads TGTGCCAGCAGCTTCGCAGGGGGCACCGGGGAGCTGTTTTTT. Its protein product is CASSFAGGTGELFF.

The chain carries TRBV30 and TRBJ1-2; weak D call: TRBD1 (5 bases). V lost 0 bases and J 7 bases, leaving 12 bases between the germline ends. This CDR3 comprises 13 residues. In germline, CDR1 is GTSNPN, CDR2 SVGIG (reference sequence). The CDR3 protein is CAWSVPWGRGYTF. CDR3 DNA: TGTGCCTGGAGTGTACCATGGGGCCGTGGCTACACCTTC.